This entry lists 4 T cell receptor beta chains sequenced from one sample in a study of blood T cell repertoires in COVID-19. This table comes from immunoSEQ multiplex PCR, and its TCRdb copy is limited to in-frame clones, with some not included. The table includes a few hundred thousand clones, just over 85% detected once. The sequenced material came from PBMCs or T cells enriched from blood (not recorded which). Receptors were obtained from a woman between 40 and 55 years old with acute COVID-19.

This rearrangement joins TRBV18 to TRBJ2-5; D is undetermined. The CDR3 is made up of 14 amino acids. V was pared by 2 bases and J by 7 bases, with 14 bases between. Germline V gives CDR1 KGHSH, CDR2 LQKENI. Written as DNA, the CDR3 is TGTGCCAGCTCACCATATGACGGGTCCGGGACCCAGTACTTC. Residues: CASSPYDGSGTQYF.

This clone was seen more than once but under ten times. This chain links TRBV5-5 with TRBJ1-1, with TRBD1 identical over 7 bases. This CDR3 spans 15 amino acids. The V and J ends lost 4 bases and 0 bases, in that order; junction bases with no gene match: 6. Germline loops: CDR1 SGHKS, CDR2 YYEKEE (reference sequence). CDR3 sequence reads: CASSVGQTMNTEAFF. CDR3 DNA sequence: TGTGCCAGCAGCGTGGGACAGACCATGAACACTGAAGCTTTCTTT.

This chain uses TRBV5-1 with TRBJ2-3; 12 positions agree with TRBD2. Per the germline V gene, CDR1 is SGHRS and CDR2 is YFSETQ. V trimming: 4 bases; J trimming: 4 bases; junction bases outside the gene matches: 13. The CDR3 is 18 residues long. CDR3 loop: CASSLLSSGRVGPDTQYF. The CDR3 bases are TGCGCCAGCAGCCTCTTGTCTAGCGGGAGGGTAGGACCAGATACGCAGTATTTT.

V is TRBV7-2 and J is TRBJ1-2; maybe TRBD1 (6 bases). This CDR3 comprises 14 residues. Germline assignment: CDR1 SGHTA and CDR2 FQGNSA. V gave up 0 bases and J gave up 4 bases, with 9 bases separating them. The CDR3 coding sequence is TGTGCCAGCAGCTTAGCACAGGGAGCCTATGGCTACACCTTC. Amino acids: CASSLAQGAYGYTF.